One and the same sample provided the 10 T cell receptor beta chains below, sequenced in a study of metastatic and nonmetastatic thyroid tumors. Thyroid surgery had not been preceded by any treatment in any patient. TCRdb re-clonotyped the PCR reads via MiXCR. The table lists about 4,500 clones, around 30% of them singletons. Specimen: adjacent normal tissue. Every receptor here comes from a male donor with papillary thyroid cancer or a benign thyroid nodule (not recorded which). Some clones in this sample may be carry-over from other donors' samples.

For this clone: The junction departs from the called germline gene at one end, perhaps through a read error. The chain uses TRBV4-2 and TRBJ1-5; TRBD1 matches 12 bases. CDR1 and CDR2 (germline): LGHNA, YNFKEQ. The CDR3 is 19 amino acids. The DNA of the CDR3 is TGTGCCAGCAGCCAAGCCGGGACAGGGGGCATTTATAGCAATCAGCCCAAGCATTTT. Residues: CASSQAGTGGIYSNQPKHF.

Sample share makes this clone medium-sized. The chain links TRBV30 to TRBJ2-5; 7 nucleotides agree with TRBD2. V shed 2 bases and J 2 bases; nucleotides not matched to a gene: 5. This CDR3 region has 14 residues. CDR1 and CDR2 from the germline V gene are GTSNPN and SVGIG (reference sequence). In DNA form, the CDR3 reads TGTGCCTGGAGTTTTTGGGGGGGACAAGAGACCCAGTACTTC. Translation: CAWSFWGGQETQYF.

A few counts support this clone. J is TRBJ2-1 and V is TRBV6-5, with 8 bases matching TRBD1. Germline V gene data show CDR1 as MNHEY and CDR2 as SVGAGI. The CDR3 has 13 amino acids. Trimming cost V 5 bases and J 5 bases; bases outside gene matches: 2. CDR3 DNA sequence: TGTGCCAGCAGTCGACAGGGGAACAATGAGCAGTTCTTC. The encoded protein is CASSRQGNNEQFF.

V is TRBV19 and J is TRBJ1-4; D is possibly TRBD1 (5 bases). Trimming removed 5 bases from V and 8 bases from J, with 18 bases in between. The CDR3 has 15 residues. CDR1 is LNHDA, CDR2 SQIVND, per germline (reference sequence). The chain's CDR3 is CASSPNGAMGEKLFF. CDR3 sequence (DNA): TGTGCCAGTAGTCCCAACGGGGCCATGGGAGAAAAACTGTTTTTT.

The V and J genes are TRBV10-3 and TRBJ2-7; 7 positions match TRBD1. The V gene's germline CDR1 is ENHRY and CDR2 SYGVKD. The CDR3 sequence is 15 residues long. J gave up 0 bases and V 5 bases, and 7 bases lay outside the gene matches. CDR3 protein: CAISTLRGTSYEQYF. CDR3 coding DNA: TGTGCCATCAGTACCCTCAGGGGGACCTCCTACGAGCAGTACTTC.

A note on this clone: The junction shows a germline mismatch at one end, possibly a read error. This chain links TRBV4-1 with TRBJ2-1; 8 bases agree with TRBD1. The germline V gene encodes CDR1 MGHRA and CDR2 YSYEKL. The CDR3 spans 16 residues. The CDR3 is CASSQGTTGGLNEQFF. CDR3 nucleotides: TGTGCCAGCAGCCAAGGAACCACAGGGGGGTTGAATGAGCAGTTCTTC.

This clone turned up a few times. The chain recombines TRBV6-2 or TRBV6-3 with TRBJ1-2, with D maybe TRBD1 (6 bases). V dropped 6 bases and J dropped 4 bases, with 15 bases sitting between them. The CDR3 totals 14 residues. Germline-derived CDR1 and CDR2 are MNHEY and SVGEGT. In DNA form, the CDR3 reads TGTGCCAGCAGCGGGGGGGGCGGACGCTATGGCTACACCTTC. This encodes CASSGGGGRYGYTF.

This clone was seen a single time. The chain joins TRBV20-1 to TRBJ2-3; 11 bases map to TRBD2. J lost 0 bases, V lost 5 bases, and 4 bases had no gene match. This CDR3 contains 15 residues. Germline CDR1 DFQATT, CDR2 SNEGSKA (reference sequence). The CDR3 nucleotides read TGCAGTGCTGCTAGCGGGAGGCTCAGCACAGATACGCAGTATTTT. Its translation: CSAASGRLSTDTQYF.

Within the sample, this clone is medium-sized. This specimen includes other DNA sequences encoding the same CDR3. The chain uses TRBV20-1 and TRBJ1-2; D is perhaps TRBD1 (5 bases). This CDR3 contains 15 residues. V lost 6 bases and J lost 0, with 17 bases in between. CDR1 and CDR2 from the germline V gene are DFQATT and SNEGSKA (reference sequence). CDR3 sequence reads: CSARMRDPSNYGYTF. In nucleotides, the CDR3 is TGCAGTGCCCGCATGCGGGACCCCTCTAACTATGGCTACACCTTC.

The sample holds many counts of this clone. The V and J genes are TRBV18 and TRBJ2-1, with 7 bases that match TRBD1. The CDR3 consists of 13 residues. V was pared by 6 bases and J by 8 bases, with 7 bases of the junction left unmatched. Germline loops: CDR1 KGHSH, CDR2 LQKENI. CDR3 DNA: TGTGCCAGCTCCGCCGGACAGGACGATGAGCAGTTCTTC. Translating gives CASSAGQDDEQFF. The variable domain in full, with the rest retrieved from reference TRBV18 and TRBJ2-1, is NAGVMQNPRHLVRRRGQEARLRCSPMKGHSHVYWYRQLPEEGLKFMVYLQKENIIDESGMPKERFSAEFPKEGPSILRIQQVVRGDSAAYFCASSAGQDDEQFFGPGTRLTVL.